This is a list of T cell receptor beta chains from one sample in a study of cytomegalovirus exposure and HLA in healthy donors. The method was immunoSEQ multiplex PCR; TCRdb's version includes in-frame clones alone and lacks a portion of them. The sample includes hundreds of thousands of clones, 87% seen only once; the top ten take more than 1.5%. Sequencing was done on a sample of PBMCs. The receptors were sampled from a woman under 30 in good health and CMV-seropositive. Each CDR3 is given with its conserved first and last residue. A D gene is named only where the DNA matches it firmly. The listing skips clone size in some rows; elsewhere it reads once, few, many or a size class.

TRBJ2-1 | TRBV7-2 | TRBD2 | NA | CASSLNPGGLAGGWNEQFF | TGTGCCAGCAGCTTAAACCCCGGGGGACTAGCGGGAGGGTGGAATGAGCAGTTCTTC
TRBJ1-2 | TRBV6-1 | NA | NA | CASSDWLNYGYTF | TGTGCCAGCAGTGACTGGCTTAACTATGGCTACACCTTC
TRBJ1-4 | TRBV7-9 | NA | few | CASSLVNLAGEKLFF | TGTGCCAGCAGCTTAGTTAACCTCGCCGGTGAAAAACTGTTTTTT
TRBJ2-1 | TRBV12-5 | NA | NA | CASGLVLFRDGAGEQFF | TGTGCTAGTGGTTTGGTACTTTTCCGGGACGGAGCGGGTGAGCAGTTCTTC
TRBJ1-2 | TRBV7-8 | NA | NA | CASSLVPPQSDYGYTF | TGTGCCAGCAGCTTGGTCCCCCCCCAGTCCGACTATGGCTACACCTTC
TRBJ2-7 | TRBV9 | NA | NA | CASSESGRVGAEQYF | TGTGCCAGCAGCGAATCTGGGCGCGTCGGTGCCGAGCAGTACTTC
TRBJ2-5 | TRBV19 | NA | NA | CASRDLRADQETQYF | TGTGCCAGTAGAGACCTCAGGGCAGATCAAGAGACCCAGTACTTC
TRBJ2-5 | TRBV7-3 | NA | NA | CASSLREYETQYF | TGTGCCAGCAGCTTAAGGGAGTACGAGACCCAGTACTTC
TRBJ1-1 | TRBV6-6 | TRBD1 | NA | CASSNRDRVMNTEAFF | TGTGCCAGCAGTAACCGGGACAGGGTCATGAACACTGAAGCTTTCTTT
TRBJ2-3 | TRBV18 | NA | NA | CASSPLALAGTDTQYF | TGTGCCAGCTCACCCCTGGCGTTAGCGGGCACAGATACGCAGTATTTT
TRBJ1-2 | TRBV19 | TRBD1 | NA | CASSNDRGNPDGYTF | TGTGCCAGTAGCAACGACAGGGGAAACCCTGATGGCTACACCTTC
TRBJ1-4 | TRBV27 | NA | NA | CASSPRPEGVNEKLFF | TGTGCCAGCAGTCCCCGCCCCGAAGGGGTTAATGAAAAACTGTTTTTT
TRBJ1-3 | TRBV7-9 | NA | NA | CASSLQGPGNTIYF | TGTGCCAGCAGCTTACAGGGGCCTGGAAACACCATATATTTT
TRBJ2-1 | TRBV9 | TRBD2 | NA | CASSERRAGGNEQFF | TGTGCCAGCAGCGAGAGGAGAGCGGGGGGCAATGAGCAGTTCTTC
TRBJ2-7 | TRBV6-5 | TRBD2 | NA | CASSLGTSNEQYF | TGTGCCAGCAGTCTGGGGACTAGTAACGAGCAGTACTTC
TRBJ1-4 | TRBV15 | TRBD1 | few | CATSTPGTDNEKLFF | TGTGCCACCAGCACTCCCGGGACAGATAATGAAAAACTGTTTTTT
TRBJ2-3 | TRBV7-3 | TRBD1 | NA | CASSGTGGDTQYF | TGTGCCAGCAGCGGTACAGGGGGGGATACGCAGTATTTT
TRBJ2-7 | TRBV5-1 | TRBD2 | NA | CASSLGREALSYEQYF | TGCGCCAGCAGCTTGGGGCGGGAGGCCCTCTCCTACGAGCAGTACTTC
TRBJ1-4 | TRBV19 | NA | NA | CASSIAGGPGEKLFF | TGTGCCAGTAGTATCGCCGGGGGGCCGGGAGAAAAACTGTTTTTT
TRBJ2-2 | TRBV4-1 | TRBD2 | NA | CASSPSPALAGVTGELFF | TGCGCCAGCAGCCCCAGCCCGGCACTAGCGGGAGTTACCGGGGAGCTGTTTTTT
TRBJ1-4 | TRBV27 | NA | NA | CASKGGGEKLFF | TGTGCCAGCAAAGGGGGTGGTGAAAAACTGTTTTTT
TRBJ2-1 | TRBV9 | TRBD2 | NA | CASSVEDGWEGSYNEQFF | TGTGCCAGCAGCGTAGAGGACGGGTGGGAGGGCTCCTACAATGAGCAGTTCTTC
TRBJ2-5 | TRBV4-2 | TRBD1 | NA | CASSQTPDRGETQYF | TGTGCCAGCAGCCAGACTCCGGACAGGGGCGAGACCCAGTACTTC
TRBJ2-6 | TRBV6-5 | NA | NA | CASKAPSSGANVLTF | TGTGCCAGCAAGGCCCCTAGCTCTGGGGCCAACGTCCTGACTTTC
TRBJ2-3 | TRBV5-1 | TRBD2 | NA | CASSPTVAGGPEGDTQYF | TGCGCCAGCAGCCCGACGGTAGCGGGAGGGCCTGAAGGAGATACGCAGTATTTT
TRBJ1-5 | TRBV4-1 | TRBD1 | NA | CASSQEWTGVYPQHF | TGCGCCAGCAGCCAAGAATGGACAGGGGTATATCCCCAGCATTTT
TRBJ1-1 | TRBV18 | TRBD1 | NA | CASSLGTASEAFF | TGTGCCAGCTCACTCGGGACAGCCTCTGAAGCTTTCTTT
TRBJ2-3 | TRBV28 | NA | NA | CASSPLGGAASTDTQYF | TGTGCCAGCAGCCCCTTGGGTGGGGCAGCTAGCACAGATACGCAGTATTTT
TRBJ2-1 | TRBV13 | TRBD1 | NA | CATTEGQGWNEQFF | TGTGCCACCACAGAGGGACAGGGATGGAATGAGCAGTTCTTC
TRBJ1-1 | TRBV5-6 | NA | NA | CASSQGRGYTEAFF | TGTGCCAGCAGTCAGGGGAGGGGATACACTGAAGCTTTCTTT
TRBJ1-5 | TRBV6-5 | NA | few | CASSLLGGDQPQHF | TGTGCCAGCAGCCTACTCGGAGGGGATCAGCCCCAGCATTTT
TRBJ1-1 | TRBV7-8 | TRBD1 | NA | CASSLGTGAEAFF | TGTGCCAGCAGCTTAGGGACAGGGGCTGAAGCTTTCTTT
TRBJ2-5 | TRBV25-1 | NA | NA | CASSGPGGGTQYF | TGTGCCAGCAGTGGCCCAGGGGGAGGGACCCAGTACTTC
TRBJ2-7 | TRBV4-1 | TRBD1 | NA | CASSQTTGAASYEQYF | TGCGCCAGCAGCCAAACAACAGGGGCGGCGTCCTACGAGCAGTACTTC
TRBJ2-6 | TRBV7-9 | NA | NA | CASSLGQLLSGANVLTF | TGTGCCAGCAGCCTCGGACAGCTTTTATCTGGGGCCAACGTCCTGACTTTC
TRBJ1-3 | TRBV7-6 | TRBD1 | once | CASSLPGTGGEAGNTIYF | TGTGCCAGCAGCTTACCCGGGACAGGGGGCGAGGCTGGAAACACCATATATTTT
TRBJ2-6 | TRBV4-1 | NA | NA | CASSPSYSGANVLTF | TGCGCCAGCAGCCCCTCTTACTCTGGGGCCAACGTCCTGACTTTC
TRBJ2-7 | TRBV4-2 | TRBD2 | NA | CASSQVGEGLWGYEQYF | TGTGCCAGCAGCCAAGTAGGGGAGGGGCTTTGGGGATACGAGCAGTACTTC
TRBJ2-7 | TRBV6-1 | TRBD1 | NA | CASSEPGPGQGFYEQYF | TGTGCCAGCAGTGAACCAGGACCAGGACAGGGGTTCTACGAGCAGTACTTC
TRBJ1-2 | TRBV6-1 | NA | few | CASSQASGNYGYTF | TGTGCCAGCAGTCAGGCCTCAGGAAACTATGGCTACACCTTC
TRBJ2-1 | TRBV4-1 | NA | NA | CASSQEQGYNEQFF | TGCGCCAGCAGCCAAGAACAGGGTTACAATGAGCAGTTCTTC
TRBJ2-7 | TRBV30 | TRBD1 | NA | CAWSPGTGEYF | TGTGCCTGGAGTCCCGGGACAGGGGAGTACTTC
TRBJ2-1 | TRBV30 | TRBD2 | NA | CAWSGLARTMSSYNEQFF | TGTGCCTGGAGTGGACTAGCGCGTACCATGAGCTCCTACAATGAGCAGTTCTTC
TRBJ2-1 | TRBV19 | NA | NA | CASSISSTIAFYNEQFF | TGTGCCAGTAGTATTTCGTCCACAATCGCCTTCTACAATGAGCAGTTCTTC
TRBJ2-7 | TRBV30 | NA | many | CACDTVGGSEQYF | TGTGCCTGTGACACTGTAGGAGGGAGCGAGCAGTACTTC
TRBJ2-3 | TRBV29-1 | TRBD2 | NA | CSVAVAGGPDTQYF | TGCAGCGTTGCTGTAGCGGGAGGGCCAGATACGCAGTATTTT